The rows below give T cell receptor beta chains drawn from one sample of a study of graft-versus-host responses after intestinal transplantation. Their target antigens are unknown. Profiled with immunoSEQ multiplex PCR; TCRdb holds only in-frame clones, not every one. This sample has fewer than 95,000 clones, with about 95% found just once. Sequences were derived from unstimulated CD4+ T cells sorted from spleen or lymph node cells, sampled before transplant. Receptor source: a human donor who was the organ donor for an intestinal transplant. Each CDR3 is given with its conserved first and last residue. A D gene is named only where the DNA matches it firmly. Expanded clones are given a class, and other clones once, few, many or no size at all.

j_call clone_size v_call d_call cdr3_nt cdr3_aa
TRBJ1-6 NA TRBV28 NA TGTGCCAGCGTCCCCGGGGGGGGAAGGTATTCATCCCTCCACTTT CASVPGGGRYSSLHF
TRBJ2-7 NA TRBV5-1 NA TGCGCCAGCAGCTCTCGGACGACTACCTACGAGCAGTACTTC CASSSRTTTYEQYF
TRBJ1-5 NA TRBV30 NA TGTGCCTGGACACCCGCAGGGATGTTACAGCCCCAGCATTTT CAWTPAGMLQPQHF
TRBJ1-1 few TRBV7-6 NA TGTGCCAGCAGCAAAGGGATGAACACTGAAGCTTTCTTT CASSKGMNTEAFF
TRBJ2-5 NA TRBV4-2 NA TGTGCCAGCAGCCAAGGGTCAACTGAAGAGACCCAGTACTTC CASSQGSTEETQYF
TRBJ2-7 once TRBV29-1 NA TGCAGCGTTCGTGGGCAGAGCTCCTACGAGCAGTACTTC CSVRGQSSYEQYF
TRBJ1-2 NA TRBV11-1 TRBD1 TGTGCCAGCAGCACCGACGGGACAGGGGGCGGCCCCACCTTC CASSTDGTGGGPTF
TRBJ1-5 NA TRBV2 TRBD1 TGTGCCAGCAGCGGACAGGGACAGGGGTATCAGCCCCAGCATTTT CASSGQGQGYQPQHF
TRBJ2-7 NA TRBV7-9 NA TGTGCCAGCAGCTTAGCCAACCGCTACGAGCAGTACTTC CASSLANRYEQYF
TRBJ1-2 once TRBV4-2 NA TGTGCCAGCAGCCAAGAAGGGCGAGGAGGAGGGGGTGGCTACACCTTC CASSQEGRGGGGGYTF
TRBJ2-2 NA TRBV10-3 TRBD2 TGTGCCATCAGTGGACTAGCGGGGGCCACGAACACCGGGGAGCTGTTTTTT CAISGLAGATNTGELFF
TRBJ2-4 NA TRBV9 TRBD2 TGTGCCAGCAGTAAACTAGCGGTTGTTTCTGACATTCAGTACTTC CASSKLAVVSDIQYF
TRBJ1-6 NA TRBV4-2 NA TGTGCCAGCAGCCAAGACCAGGGGAGGGATTCACCCCTCCACTTT CASSQDQGRDSPLHF
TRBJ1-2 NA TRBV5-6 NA TGTGCCAGCAGCTTGGGAGGCAGAAACTATGGCTACACCTTC CASSLGGRNYGYTF
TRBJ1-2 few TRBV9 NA TGTGCCAGCAGCGTAGAGATTAACTATGGCTACACCTTC CASSVEINYGYTF
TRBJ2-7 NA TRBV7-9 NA TGTGCCAGCAGCCGTGCTGTTCCCGAGCAGTACTTC CASSRAVPEQYF
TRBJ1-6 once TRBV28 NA TGTGCCAGCAGTTTTAGCGGACCCCTCACCGGGGATTCACCCCTCCACTTT CASSFSGPLTGDSPLHF
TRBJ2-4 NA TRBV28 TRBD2 TGTGCCAGCATCTTTAGCCGAGGCGGGGGGGCCGACATTCAGTACTTC CASIFSRGGGADIQYF
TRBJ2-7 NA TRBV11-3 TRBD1 TGTGCCAGCAGCTTAATACAGGGGTTCAATGAGCCATCCTACGAGCAGTACTTC CASSLIQGFNEPSYEQYF
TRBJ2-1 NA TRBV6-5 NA TGTGCCAGCATTTCCTCTCGCTGGGGGGCGAACAATGAGCAGTTCTTC CASISSRWGANNEQFF
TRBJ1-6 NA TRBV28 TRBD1 TGTGCCAGCAGTGCGAGGACAGGACTTCTTAGGCAATCCTATAATTCACCCCTCCACTTT CASSARTGLLRQSYNSPLHF
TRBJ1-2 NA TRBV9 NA TGTGCCAGCAGCGTAGTCGGATCCGGGGGCGGCGGCTACACCTTC CASSVVGSGGGGYTF
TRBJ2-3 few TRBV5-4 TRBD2 TGTGCCAGCAGCATTGGTCCGACGGGAGGGAGTAGTCTGGATACGCAGTATTTT CASSIGPTGGSSLDTQYF
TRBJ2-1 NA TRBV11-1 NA TGTGCCAGCAGCAGGGGTGTAGACCGCTACAATGAGCAGTTCTTC CASSRGVDRYNEQFF
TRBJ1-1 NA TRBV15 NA TGTGCCACCAGTATCGACACTGCCCGAGGGACTGAAGCTTTCTTT CATSIDTARGTEAFF
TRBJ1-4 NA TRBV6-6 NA TGTGCCAGCAGTTACTCGGCAGGTAGTGAAAAACTGTTTTTT CASSYSAGSEKLFF
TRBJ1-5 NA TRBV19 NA TGTGCCAGTAGCAATGATCAGCCCCAGCATTTT CASSNDQPQHF
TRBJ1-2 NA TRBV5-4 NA TGTGCCAGCAGCGAGCCCCGGTTTGTGCGGGGCTACACCTTC CASSEPRFVRGYTF
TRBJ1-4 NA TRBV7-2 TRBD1 TGTGCCAGCAGCTTAGGGGACAGGGGTGAAAAACTGTTTTTT CASSLGDRGEKLFF
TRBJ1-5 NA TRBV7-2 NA TGTGCCAGCAGCTTAGTGGGTAGCAATCAGCCCCAGCATTTT CASSLVGSNQPQHF
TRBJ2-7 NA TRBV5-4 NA TGTGCCAGCAGCTTAGTGGGGACCGAGCAGTACTTC CASSLVGTEQYF
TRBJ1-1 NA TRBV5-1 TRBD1 TGCGCCAGCAGCCCCTCAAGGGGACAGGCGAACACTGAAGCTTTCTTT CASSPSRGQANTEAFF
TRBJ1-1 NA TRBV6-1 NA TGTGCCAGCAGCCCAACGGTGGATGACACTGAAGCTTTCTTT CASSPTVDDTEAFF
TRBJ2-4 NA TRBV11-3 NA TGTGCCAGCAGCTACGGAGGCATTCAGTACTTC CASSYGGIQYF
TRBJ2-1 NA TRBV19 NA TGTGCCAGTAGTATTCAGGGGGGGGCTGTAGGAAACAATGAGCAGTTCTTC CASSIQGGAVGNNEQFF
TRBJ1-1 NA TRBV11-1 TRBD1 TGTGCCAGCAGCCCAAGGGAGGGGACAGGGGACACTGAAGCTTTCTTT CASSPREGTGDTEAFF
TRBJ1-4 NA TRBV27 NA TGTGCCAGCAGTTTATCTATGGTAGGATCAGGGGAGGAAAAACTGTTTTTT CASSLSMVGSGEEKLFF
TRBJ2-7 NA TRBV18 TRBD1 TGTGCCAGCTCGTCCGGGACAGGCGACTACGAGCAGTACTTC CASSSGTGDYEQYF
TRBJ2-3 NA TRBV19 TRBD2 TGTGCCACCCAGACTAGCGGGGGACTGGATACGCAGTATTTT CATQTSGGLDTQYF
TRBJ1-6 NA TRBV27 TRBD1 TGTGCCAGCGGATGGGACAGCCGAAATTCACCCCTCCACTTT CASGWDSRNSPLHF
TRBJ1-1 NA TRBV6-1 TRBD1 TGTGCCAGCAGCCTCCGGACAGGCAATACTGAAGCTTTCTTT CASSLRTGNTEAFF
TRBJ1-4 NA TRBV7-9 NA TGTGCCAGCAGCTTAGCGCCTCCGAGTACGTTAGATGAAAAACTGTTTTTT CASSLAPPSTLDEKLFF
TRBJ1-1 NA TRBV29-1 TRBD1 TGCAGCGTTAGGACAGGCCTGAACACTGAAGCTTTCTTT CSVRTGLNTEAFF
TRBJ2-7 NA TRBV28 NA TGTGCCAGCAGGGGCCGGGACACTCACTACGAGCAGTACTTC CASRGRDTHYEQYF
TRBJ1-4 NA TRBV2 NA TGTGCCAGCAAGTTCTACCGGGAGTATGAAAAACTGTTTTTT CASKFYREYEKLFF
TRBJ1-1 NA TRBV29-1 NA TGCAGCGGATGGGAAATGATAGGGACTGAAGCTTTCTTT CSGWEMIGTEAFF
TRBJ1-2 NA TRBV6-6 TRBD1 TGTGCCAGCAGCCAACGACAGGGGAATGGCTACACCTTC CASSQRQGNGYTF
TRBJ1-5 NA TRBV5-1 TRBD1 TGCGCCAGCAGCCTTGGGACAGGGGGAAGCAATCAGCCCCAGCATTTT CASSLGTGGSNQPQHF
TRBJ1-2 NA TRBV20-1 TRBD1 TGCAGTGCAGGACAGGCCGTTGGCTACACCTTC CSAGQAVGYTF
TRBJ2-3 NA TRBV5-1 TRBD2 TGCGCCAGCAGCACCCAACTAGCGGGGGGTTTAGATACGCAGTATTTT CASSTQLAGGLDTQYF
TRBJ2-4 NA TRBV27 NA TGTGCCAGCAGTCCAGTATGGGGGGCCCAAAACATTCAGTACTTC CASSPVWGAQNIQYF
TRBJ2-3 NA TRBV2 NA TGTGCCAGCGGGGGTGGGGTTGGAAGCACAGATACGCAGTATTTT CASGGGVGSTDTQYF
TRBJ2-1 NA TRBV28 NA TGTGCCAGCAGCCTACGCGGTGAGCAGTTCTTC CASSLRGEQFF
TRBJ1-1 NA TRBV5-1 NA TGCGCCAGCAGCTTGGCAGGTCCTAACACTGAAGCTTTCTTT CASSLAGPNTEAFF